The 23 T cell receptor beta chains listed next were all sequenced from one sample in a study of graft-versus-host responses after intestinal transplantation. For these receptors, no antigen is known. Profiled with immunoSEQ multiplex PCR; TCRdb holds only in-frame clones, not every one. The table includes around 97,000 clones, 80% to 95% detected once. The input for sequencing was unstimulated CD8+ T cells sorted from spleen or lymph node cells, taken before intestinal transplant. These receptors were taken from a human donor who received an intestinal transplant.

This chain links TRBV7-8 with TRBJ2-7, with 10 bases lining up with TRBD1. Trimming cost V 3 bases and J 11 bases; bases outside gene matches: 10. The CDR3 consists of 14 residues. Germline-derived CDR1 and CDR2 are SGHVS and FQNEAQ. The CDR3 nucleotides are TGTGCCAGCAGCTTCCCCGGAGACAGGGGGCCGGAGTACTTC. Protein: CASSFPGDRGPEYF.

A note on this clone: This sample includes further DNA sequences coding for the same CDR3. The chain recombines TRBV11-2 with TRBJ2-1, with D uncertain. Trimming removed 6 bases at V and 0 bases at J, with 12 bases between. The CDR3 sequence is 15 residues long. The germline CDR1 and CDR2 sequences are SGHAT and FQNNGV. The CDR3 bases are TGTGCCAGCAGTCGTGCTGCGAGCTCCTACAATGAGCAGTTCTTC. Protein product: CASSRAASSYNEQFF. Looking up the rest from reference TRBV11-2 and TRBJ2-1 gives the full variable domain: EAGVAQSPRYKIIEKRQSVAFWCNPISGHATLYWYQQILGQGPKLLIQFQNNGVVDDSQLPKDRFSAERLKGVDSTLKIQPAKLEDSAVYLCASSRAASSYNEQFFGPGTRLTVL.

V usage is TRBV4-1 and J usage is TRBJ1-1; 7 positions match TRBD1. This CDR3 region has 15 residues. V lost 4 bases and J lost 0; bases outside the gene matches: 5. Per germline, CDR1 MGHRA and CDR2 YSYEKL. The CDR3 reads CASSRGQVLNTEAFF. Written as DNA, the CDR3 is TGCGCCAGCAGCCGAGGACAGGTCCTGAACACTGAAGCTTTCTTT.

The rearrangement links TRBV16 to TRBJ1-2; TRBD1 matches 8 bases. Germline loops: CDR1 KGHSY, CDR2 FQNENV. The trim removed 3 bases at V and 2 bases at J, leaving 17 bases unmatched. The CDR3 covers 19 residues. The CDR3 region has the DNA TGTGCCAGCAGCCAGCTCCCGACAGGGGCCTCACTTTTAAACTATGGCTACACCTTC. Residues: CASSQLPTGASLLNYGYTF.

The gene calls are TRBV7-9 and TRBJ1-4; TRBD1 matches at 10 bases. With 3 bases clipped from V and 3 bases from J, the junction kept 7 bases outside the gene matches. Germline V CDR1 and CDR2: SEHNR, FQNEAQ (reference sequence). The CDR3 sequence is 17 residues long. The DNA of the CDR3 is TGTGCCAGCAGCTTTCCGACAGGGGGCTCGGCTAATGAAAAACTGTTTTTT. Its translation: CASSFPTGGSANEKLFF.

V and J are TRBV5-1 and TRBJ2-5, with D perhaps being TRBD1 or TRBD2 (5 bases each). Trimming cost V 7 bases and J 5 bases, with 21 bases left between them. This CDR3 comprises 15 residues. Germline V CDR1 and CDR2: SGHRS, YFSETQ. CDR3 residues: CASLDGAGNSETQYF. The CDR3 nucleotides are TGCGCCAGCTTAGACGGGGCCGGGAATTCCGAGACCCAGTACTTC.

The rearrangement uses TRBV13 and TRBJ2-1; D possibly uses TRBD1 or TRBD2 (5 bases each). The CDR3 has 16 amino acids. Deletions cut 5 bases from V and 9 bases from J, with 23 bases between. Germline lookup yields CDR1 PRHDT and CDR2 FYEKMQ (reference sequence). The CDR3 coding sequence is TGTGCCAGCAGCCCCCCGGGACCACCTGAATTCGGTGAGCAGTTCTTC. This sequence encodes CASSPPGPPEFGEQFF.

The chain recombines TRBV25-1 with TRBJ1-1; 11 nucleotides align to TRBD1. The CDR3 contains 14 residues. Germline V gene lookup returns CDR1 MGHDK and CDR2 SYGVNS. V was pared by 3 bases and J by 11 bases, with 8 bases of the junction left unmatched. The CDR3 coding sequence is TGTGCCAGCAGTGACTACGGACAGGGGGCATATGCTTTCTTT. Translation: CASSDYGQGAYAFF.

This chain links TRBV7-9 with TRBJ2-7; no reliable D call. The CDR3 sequence is 11 residues long. The germline V gene encodes CDR1 SEHNR and CDR2 FQNEAQ (reference sequence). Trimming cost V 3 bases and J 3 bases, with 3 bases left between them. The CDR3 region is CASSFLYEQYF. As DNA, the CDR3 is TGTGCCAGCAGCTTTCTCTACGAGCAGTACTTC.

The V call is TRBV9, the J call TRBJ2-1; no firm D call. The CDR3 covers 12 residues. The V end lost 3 bases, the J end lost 7 bases, and 8 bases lay between the germline ends. CDR1 and CDR2 from the germline V gene are SGDLS and YYNGEE. Here the CDR3 DNA reads TGTGCCAGCAGCGACTTACGGAATGAGCAGTTCTTC. Encoded protein: CASSDLRNEQFF.

This chain joins TRBV9 and TRBJ1-1; D uncertain. The germline CDR1 and CDR2 sequences are SGDLS and YYNGEE. The CDR3 sequence is 16 residues long. Between the trimmed V and J ends, which lost 0 bases and 0 bases, there was a span of 12 bases. The CDR3 DNA reads TGTGCCAGCAGCGTAGATAAGGGCCTCATGAACACTGAAGCTTTCTTT. Amino acid sequence: CASSVDKGLMNTEAFF.

The V gene is TRBV14, the J gene TRBJ2-1; TRBD2 matches 8 bases. Germline V gene lookup returns CDR1 SGHDN and CDR2 FVKESK. V lost 5 bases to trimming and J lost 2 bases; unmatched junction nucleotides: 5. The length of the CDR3 is 15 residues. The CDR3 nucleotides are TGTGCCAGCAGCAGAACCGGGGGGGCCTACAATGAGCAGTTCTTC. It is translated as CASSRTGGAYNEQFF.

V usage is TRBV29-1 and J usage is TRBJ2-7; no clear D gene. Germline V gene sequence: CDR1 SQVTM, CDR2 ANQGSEA. V lost 4 bases to trimming and J lost 3 bases, with 16 bases between them. This CDR3 has 14 residues. In DNA, the CDR3 is TGCAGCGTTGGAGGAGAGTCAGTTGGCTACGAGCAGTACTTC. As protein: CSVGGESVGYEQYF.

The chain employs TRBV19 and TRBJ1-2; no clear D gene. CDR1 and CDR2 (germline): LNHDA, SQIVND (reference sequence). This CDR3 region has 12 residues. The V end was cut by 2 bases, the J end by 8 bases, with 9 bases between. CDR3 region: CASSIQYLGYTF. CDR3 DNA: TGTGCCAGTAGTATACAGTATTTGGGCTACACCTTC. Variable domain in full (rest from reference TRBV19 and TRBJ1-2): DGGITQSPKYLFRKEGQNVTLSCEQNLNHDAMYWYRQDPGQGLRLIYYSQIVNDFQKGDIAEGYSVSREKKESFPLTVTSAQKNPTAFYLCASSIQYLGYTFGSGTRLTVV.

The chain joins TRBV4-1 to TRBJ1-4; possibly TRBD1 for D (5 bases). The ends were cut back, 0 bases at V and 10 bases at J, with 18 bases in the middle. CDR3 length: 16 amino acids. The V gene's germline CDR1 is MGHRA and CDR2 YSYEKL. The CDR3 loop is CASSQDEGRSVGKLFF. CDR3 bases: TGCGCCAGCAGCCAAGATGAGGGGAGGTCGGTTGGAAAACTGTTTTTT.

The chain carries TRBV7-9 and TRBJ1-6; D unresolved. V lost 0 bases and J lost 7, with 13 bases in between. The length of the CDR3 is 16 residues. Germline CDR1 is SEHNR and CDR2 is FQNEAQ (reference sequence). CDR3 amino acids: CASSLATLYPNSPLHF. DNA for the CDR3: TGTGCCAGCAGCTTAGCGACATTGTACCCGAATTCACCCCTCCACTTT.

The genes are TRBV7-9 and TRBJ2-1, with 8 bases aligning to TRBD1. The CDR3 has 17 residues. After removal of 5 bases from V and 0 bases from J, the junction contained 9 bases not matched to a gene. Looked up from germline, CDR1 is SEHNR and CDR2 is FQNEAQ (reference sequence). In DNA form, the CDR3 reads TGTGCCAGCAGCCCGACAGGGGACCTCAGCTCCTACAATGAGCAGTTCTTC. It yields the protein CASSPTGDLSSYNEQFF.

The genes are TRBV4-2 and TRBJ1-1, with 8 bases that match TRBD1. CDR1 and CDR2 (germline): LGHNA, YNFKEQ. The CDR3 totals 14 residues. J gave up 3 bases and V 7 bases, and 7 bases lay outside the gene matches. The CDR3 sequence: CASNSGGGYTEAFF. The CDR3 DNA follows: TGTGCCAGCAACTCAGGGGGCGGGTACACTGAAGCTTTCTTT.

Only one count was recorded for this clone. The V and J genes are TRBV15 and TRBJ2-1, with TRBD2 matching over 14 bases. CDR3 length: 15 amino acids. V was pared by 5 bases and J by 7 bases, with 4 bases of the junction left unmatched. CDR1 and CDR2 from the germline V gene are LNHNV and YYDKDF (reference sequence). CDR3 sequence (DNA): TGTGCCACCAGCCCTCGGACTAGCGGGGGGAATGAGCAGTTCTTC. This translates into CATSPRTSGGNEQFF.

This clone was recorded only once. This rearrangement joins TRBV7-9 to TRBJ1-4, with D unresolved. The germline CDR1 and CDR2 sequences are SEHNR and FQNEAQ (reference sequence). The CDR3 consists of 14 residues. V was pared by 2 bases and J by 0 bases, with 4 bases between. The DNA of the CDR3 is TGTGCCAGCAGCTTAAAACCAACTAATGAAAAACTGTTTTTT. It specifies CASSLKPTNEKLFF.

The rearrangement links TRBV7-6 to TRBJ2-7, with 10 nucleotides matching TRBD1. V lost 5 bases to trimming and J lost 5 bases; unmatched junction nucleotides: 6. CDR1 SGHVS and CDR2 FNYEAQ come from the germline V gene. The CDR3 has 14 residues. This chain's CDR3 is CASSPTGGAHEQYF. For the CDR3, the DNA is TGTGCCAGCAGCCCGACAGGGGGCGCACACGAGCAGTACTTC.

The rearrangement uses TRBV5-1 and TRBJ2-3; D is unclear. Germline CDR1 and CDR2: SGHRS and YFSETQ. V shed 1 base and J shed 11 bases, with 8 bases lying between them. The CDR3 is made up of 11 amino acids. CDR3 in DNA: TGCGCCAGCAGCTTGTATGGTGTGCAGTATTTT. Amino acid sequence: CASSLYGVQYF.

The J gene is TRBJ1-5, the V gene TRBV2; 7 positions match TRBD1. The CDR3 covers 13 residues. Germline-derived CDR1 and CDR2 are SNHLY and FYNNEI. V shed 7 bases, J shed 3 bases, and the junction held 3 bases outside the gene matches. CDR3 nucleotide sequence: TGTGCCAGCAAACAGGGGCCCAATCAGCCCCAGCATTTT. This sequence encodes CASKQGPNQPQHF.